This TCR beta chain was found in a study of T cells in Graves' hyperthyroidism and ophthalmopathy. Looking at the study overall: Upon initial diagnosis and before any treatment, peripheral blood was collected.

The TCR beta CDR3 regions underwent amplification using RNA transcripts as the source. A first-round RT-PCR of the TCR CDR3 used the HTBI primer set. Via MiXCR, TCRdb re-called the multiplex PCR reads, giving one row per CDR3 protein. Found here are about 300,000 distinct CDR3 sequences, about an eighth of them singletons; the top ten hold almost 8%. It was at first hyperthyroidism diagnosis, before any ophthalmopathy symptoms, that the blood sample was taken. This sample holds PBMCs from roughly 10 ml fresh peripheral blood. This clonotype was detected ten times or more. The antigen remains undetermined. Study-level findings and limits: Most expanded thyroid clonotypes above 0.001 also appeared in blood.

V lost 5 bases and J 4 bases, leaving 17 bases between the germline ends. This CDR3 has 15 residues. Germline V gives CDR1 MDHEN, CDR2 SYDVKM. The TCR originated in a woman in her twenties or thirties with Graves' hyperthyroidism that later progressed to Graves' ophthalmopathy. This chain joins TRBV28 and TRBJ2-5, with D tentatively TRBD1 (5 bases). The sample was blood. CDR3 nucleotides: TGTGCCAGCAGTCGCCCCCCAGGGAACCGAGAGACCCAGTACTTC. Translation gives CASSRPPGNRETQYF.